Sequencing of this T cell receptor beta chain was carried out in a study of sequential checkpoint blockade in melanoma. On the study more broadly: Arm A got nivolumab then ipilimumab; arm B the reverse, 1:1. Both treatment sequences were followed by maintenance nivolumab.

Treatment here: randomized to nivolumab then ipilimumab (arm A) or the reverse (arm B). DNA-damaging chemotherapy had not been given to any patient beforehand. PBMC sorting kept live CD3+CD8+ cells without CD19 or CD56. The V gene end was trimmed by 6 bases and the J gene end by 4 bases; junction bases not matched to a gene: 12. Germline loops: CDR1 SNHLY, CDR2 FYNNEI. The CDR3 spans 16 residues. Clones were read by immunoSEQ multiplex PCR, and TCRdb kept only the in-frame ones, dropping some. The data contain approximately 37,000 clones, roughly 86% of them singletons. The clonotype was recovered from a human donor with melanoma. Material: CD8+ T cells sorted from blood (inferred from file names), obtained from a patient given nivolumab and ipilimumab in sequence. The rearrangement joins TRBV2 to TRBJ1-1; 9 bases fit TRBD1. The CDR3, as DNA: TGTGCCAGCAGCGCCGGGACAGGGATCGACGGCACTGAAGCTTTCTTT. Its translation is CASSAGTGIDGTEAFF.